Each of the 17 T cell receptor beta chains below was sequenced from the same sample in a study of cytomegalovirus exposure and HLA in healthy donors. PCR was performed using 60 Vbeta and 13 Jbeta primers. The assay was immunoSEQ multiplex PCR, and TCRdb's table has in-frame clones only and misses some. The profile shows approximately 160,000 clones, 68% of them singletons. Sequencing was done on a sample of PBMCs. Receptors were obtained from a woman aged 40 to 50 in good health and CMV-seropositive.

V is TRBV6-5 and J is TRBJ1-1; D perhaps matches TRBD1 (5 bases). The V end was cut by 0 bases, the J end by 1 base, with 9 bases between. Germline V gene data show CDR1 as MNHEY and CDR2 as SVGAGI. There are 15 residues in the CDR3. This chain's CDR3 is CASSYSGGTNTEAFF. In DNA form, the CDR3 reads TGTGCCAGCAGTTACTCGGGAGGGACGAACACTGAAGCTTTCTTT.

The chain recombines TRBV18 with TRBJ1-1; 7 bases align to TRBD1. There are 16 residues in the CDR3. CDR1 and CDR2 from the germline V gene are KGHSH and LQKENI. V dropped 3 bases and J dropped 7; count of bases not matched to a gene: 14. The DNA for the CDR3 is TGTGCCAGCTCACCTAGGGTGGATCCCCGGACAGGTGAAGCTTTCTTT. Translation: CASSPRVDPRTGEAFF.

This clone was seen a handful of times. The CDR3 loop reads CASTPGLGNTIYF. The CDR3 bases are TGTGCCAGCACCCCAGGGCTCGGAAACACCATATATTTT. The gene calls are TRBV6-5 and TRBJ1-3, with D tentatively TRBD1 (5 bases). Germline loops: CDR1 MNHEY, CDR2 SVGAGI. V lost 7 bases and J 4 bases, leaving 11 bases between the germline ends. The CDR3 runs 13 residues.

The gene calls are TRBV5-1 and TRBJ2-2; TRBD1 agrees at 9 bases. The CDR3 spans 18 residues. Trimming took 1 base from V and 5 from J; bases not matched to a gene: 12. Germline V gene sequence: CDR1 SGHRS, CDR2 YFSETQ. CDR3 bases: TGCGCCAGCAGCTTGTTGTGGGGACAGGGAGCCATGACCGGGGAGCTGTTTTTT. Amino acid sequence: CASSLLWGQGAMTGELFF.

The chain uses TRBV5-6 and TRBJ1-3; maybe TRBD1 (5 bases). The CDR3 totals 17 residues. The V and J ends lost 4 bases and 3 bases respectively, with 20 bases between them. Germline CDR1 reads SGHDT; CDR2 reads YYEEEE. The CDR3 DNA reads as TGTGCCAGCAGCCTTCTAGGGACTTTATCTCTTGGAAACACCATATATTTT. This encodes CASSLLGTLSLGNTIYF.

The chain uses TRBV14 and TRBJ1-1; perhaps TRBD1 as D (5 bases). The CDR3 has 13 amino acids. Germline V CDR1 and CDR2: SGHDN, FVKESK. V lost 4 bases and J lost 4, with 10 bases in between. The CDR3 sequence is CASSPGGVTEAFF. The CDR3 bases are TGTGCCAGCAGCCCGGGGGGGGTCACTGAAGCTTTCTTT. The whole variable domain, remainder taken from reference TRBV14 and TRBJ1-1, is EAGVTQFPSHSVIEKGQTVTLRCDPISGHDNLYWYRRVMGKEIKFLLHFVKESKQDESGMPNNRFLAERTGGTYSTLKVQPAELEDSGVYFCASSPGGVTEAFFGQGTRLTVV.

This clone occurred a few times. This chain connects TRBV19 to TRBJ1-6; perhaps TRBD1 as D (5 bases). Germline V lookup: CDR1 LNHDA, CDR2 SQIVND (reference sequence). Deletions cut 1 base from V and 5 bases from J, with 9 bases between. The CDR3 is 15 amino acids. The DNA of the CDR3 is TGTGCCAGTAGTATAGCTCGCAGGGATAATTCACCCCTCCACTTT. It yields the protein CASSIARRDNSPLHF. Full variable domain (rest looked up from reference TRBV19 and TRBJ1-6): DGGITQSPKYLFRKEGQNVTLSCEQNLNHDAMYWYRQDPGQGLRLIYYSQIVNDFQKGDIAEGYSVSREKKESFPLTVTSAQKNPTAFYLCASSIARRDNSPLHFGNGTRLTVT.

This sequence joins TRBV6-5 and TRBJ2-7; 8 bases are a match to TRBD1. The junction had 4 bases not matched to a gene; V was cut back by 6 bases and J by 0 bases. Germline CDR1 MNHEY, CDR2 SVGAGI. This CDR3 has 14 residues. The CDR3 reads CASSPDRASYEQYF. The CDR3, as DNA: TGTGCCAGCAGCCCGGACAGGGCCTCCTACGAGCAGTACTTC.

The J gene is TRBJ1-2, the V gene TRBV7-8, with 8 bases identical to TRBD1. The junction had 6 bases not matched to a gene; V was cut back by 5 bases and J by 1 base. Looked up from germline, CDR1 is SGHVS and CDR2 is FQNEAQ. CDR3 size: 15 residues. CDR3 region: CASSLGQGFNYGYTF. As DNA, the CDR3 is TGTGCCAGCAGCCTAGGACAGGGATTTAACTATGGCTACACCTTC.

The chain uses TRBV5-4 and TRBJ2-7; 15 bases agree with TRBD2. This CDR3 is 16 amino acids long. V dropped 0 bases and J dropped 3; count of bases not matched to a gene: 1. The germline gives CDR1 SGHNT, CDR2 YYREEE (reference sequence). CDR3 protein: CASSLGTSGGDYEQYF. The CDR3, as DNA: TGTGCCAGCAGCTTGGGGACTAGCGGGGGGGACTACGAGCAGTACTTC.

The V call is TRBV7-2, the J call TRBJ2-5; the match to TRBD1 covers 9 bases. The CDR3 is made up of 14 amino acids. Germline CDR1 and CDR2: SGHTA and FQGNSA. J gave up 5 bases and V 5 bases, and 6 bases lay outside the gene matches. The CDR3 loop reads CASSTDRGRETQYF. CDR3 sequence (DNA): TGTGCCAGCAGCACGGACAGGGGTCGGGAGACCCAGTACTTC.

The chain couples TRBV9 to TRBJ1-3, with a weak D call TRBD1 (6 bases). This CDR3 contains 16 residues. V was pared by 0 bases and J by 0 bases, with 10 bases between. Germline V gives CDR1 SGDLS, CDR2 YYNGEE. The CDR3 region has the DNA TGTGCCAGCAGCGTAGGGGGACAAACCTCTGGAAACACCATATATTTT. This gives the protein CASSVGGQTSGNTIYF.

V gene TRBV4-1 combines with J gene TRBJ2-7, with 15 bases lining up with TRBD2. CDR3 length: 16 amino acids. V shed 4 bases, J shed 7 bases, and the junction held 8 bases outside the gene matches. The germline V gene encodes CDR1 MGHRA and CDR2 YSYEKL. DNA for the CDR3: TGCGCCAGCAGCCCATGGACTAGCGGGAGGGGAAAGGAGCAGTACTTC. This encodes CASSPWTSGRGKEQYF.

The chain carries TRBV19 and TRBJ1-2; 10 nucleotides align to TRBD1. The V and J ends lost 3 bases and 4 bases, in that order; junction bases with no gene match: 8. The CDR3 extends over 16 amino acids. CDR1 is LNHDA, CDR2 SQIVND, per germline (reference sequence). CDR3 nucleotides: TGTGCCAGTAGTATCGGGGCCGGGACAGGGGTCTATGGCTACACCTTC. This translates into CASSIGAGTGVYGYTF.

This clone was detected once. CDR3 DNA sequence: TGTGCCAGCAGCTTAGGATATCGGACAGGGTCTGGAAACACCATATATTTT. Its translation is CASSLGYRTGSGNTIYF. V is TRBV13 and J is TRBJ1-3; TRBD1 matches 8 bases. The CDR3 is made up of 17 amino acids. J lost 1 base, V lost 0 bases, and 5 bases had no gene match. Germline V gives CDR1 PRHDT, CDR2 FYEKMQ (reference sequence). The whole variable domain, filled in from reference TRBV13 and TRBJ1-3, reads AAGVIQSPRHLIKEKRETATLKCYPIPRHDTVYWYQQGPGQDPQFLISFYEKMQSDKGSIPDRFSAQQFSDYHSELNMSSLELGDSALYFCASSLGYRTGSGNTIYFGEGSWLTVV.

The gene calls are TRBV6-7 and TRBJ1-1; 9 bases fit TRBD1. TRBV6-7 is given ORF status, its function remaining uncertain. The CDR3 has 12 residues. The V and J ends lost 11 bases and 5 bases, in that order; junction bases with no gene match: 6. CDR3 sequence (DNA): TGTGCCTCGGGGACAGGGCGGACTGAAGCTTTCTTT. The encoded protein is CASGTGRTEAFF.

The genes are TRBV27 and TRBJ2-6, with 7 bases lining up with TRBD1. Unmatched junction bases numbered 2, after V lost 3 bases and J lost 0 bases. This CDR3 spans 16 amino acids. Germline lookup yields CDR1 MNHEY and CDR2 SMNVEV (reference sequence). The CDR3 is CASSFGTDSGANVLTF. CDR3 DNA: TGTGCCAGCAGTTTCGGGACAGACTCTGGGGCCAACGTCCTGACTTTC.